This entry lists 32 T cell receptor beta chains sequenced from one sample in a study of blood T cell repertoires in COVID-19. Libraries were prepared by immunoSEQ multiplex PCR; TCRdb keeps only in-frame clonotypes and omits some of them. Counted here are 140,000 to 150,000 clones, around 84% occurring once; the ten biggest clones make up about 40%. The sample consisted of peripheral blood. The receptors originated from a human donor in a cohort sampled during active COVID-19.

The chain employs TRBV27 and TRBJ2-6; 7 nucleotides agree with TRBD1. This CDR3 spans 17 amino acids. V shed 7 bases and J 0 bases; nucleotides not matched to a gene: 9. Germline lookup yields CDR1 MNHEY and CDR2 SMNVEV (reference sequence). This CDR3 reads CASKTWTGASGANVLTF. Written as DNA, the CDR3 is TGTGCCAGCAAGACCTGGACAGGAGCCTCTGGGGCCAACGTCCTGACTTTC.

The chain is built from TRBV7-7 and TRBJ2-3; TRBD2 might be the D (5 bases). Looked up from germline, CDR1 is SSHAT and CDR2 is FNYEAQ (reference sequence). The ends were cut back, 5 bases at V and 0 bases at J, with 12 bases in the middle. This CDR3 region has 15 residues. The CDR3 region is CASSPGLISTDTQYF. In DNA, the CDR3 is TGTGCCAGCAGCCCAGGACTGATTAGCACAGATACGCAGTATTTT. The full variable domain, completed using reference TRBV7-7 and TRBJ2-3, is GAGVSQSPRYKVTKRGQDVTLRCDPISSHATLYWYQQALGQGPEFLTYFNYEAQPDKSGLPSDRFSAERPEGSISTLTIQRTEQRDSAMYRCASSPGLISTDTQYFGPGTRLTVL.

The sample holds a few counts of this clone. The J gene is TRBJ1-2, the V gene TRBV6-2 or TRBV6-3, with 9 bases identical to TRBD1. CDR1 and CDR2 from the germline V gene are MNHEY and SVGEGT. Trimming cost V 2 bases and J 4 bases; bases outside gene matches: 14. The CDR3 consists of 18 residues. As DNA, the CDR3 is TGTGCCAGCAGTTACCCCTCGGGGACAGGGAAGGTCGGCTATGGCTACACCTTC. The encoded protein is CASSYPSGTGKVGYGYTF.

This rearrangement joins TRBV7-2 to TRBJ1-4; unclear D gene. CDR1 is SGHTA, CDR2 FQGNSA, per germline. CDR3 length equals 13 residues. Trimming stripped 4 bases from V and 2 bases from J, with 5 bases between. The CDR3 here is CASSWRTNEKLFF. DNA for the CDR3: TGTGCCAGCAGCTGGCGGACTAATGAAAAACTGTTTTTT.

This clone was seen once. V usage is TRBV7-2 and J usage is TRBJ1-1; 10 bases fit TRBD1. Germline V gene data show CDR1 as SGHTA and CDR2 as FQGNSA. J lost 4 bases, V lost 10 bases, and 12 bases had no gene match. The CDR3 length is 15 residues. This chain's CDR3 is CATPRGQGYATEAFF. DNA of the CDR3: TGTGCCACCCCTAGGGGACAGGGGTATGCCACTGAAGCTTTCTTT.

The chain uses TRBV10-2 and TRBJ1-2; a possible D gene is TRBD1 (5 bases). Germline V gene sequence: CDR1 WSHSY, CDR2 SAAADI. This CDR3 region has 11 residues. The V end was cut by 3 bases, the J end by 6 bases, with 5 bases between. CDR3 DNA: TGCGCCAGCAGTGACAGGGATGGCTACACCTTC. It specifies CASSDRDGYTF.

The chain uses TRBV12-3 or TRBV12-4 and TRBJ1-2; TRBD1 might be the D (6 bases). CDR3 length: 13 residues. The germline V and J ends were trimmed by 5 bases and 5 bases, with 12 bases remaining between them. CDR3 residues: CASSPTGTYGYTF. The CDR3 DNA follows: TGTGCCAGCAGTCCCACAGGGACGTATGGCTACACCTTC.

This chain connects TRBV11-2 to TRBJ1-1; no reliable D call. The germline CDR1 and CDR2 sequences are SGHAT and FQNNGV. Trimming took off 7 bases at V and 1 base at J, with 16 bases between the two ends. The CDR3 covers 15 residues. CDR3 bases: TGTGCCAGCATAACCTCAGAGGGCCAGAACACTGAAGCTTTCTTT. Its protein product is CASITSEGQNTEAFF.

V gene TRBV5-6 combines with J gene TRBJ2-7; 7 bases fit TRBD2. V gave up 3 bases and J gave up 3 bases; unmatched junction bases: 3. The CDR3 covers 13 residues. Germline CDR1 and CDR2: SGHDT and YYEEEE. CDR3 coding DNA: TGTGCCAGCAGCTCGGGAGGCCTCTACGAGCAGTACTTC. It specifies CASSSGGLYEQYF.

This sequence joins TRBV19 and TRBJ2-7; TRBD1 is a possible D gene (6 bases). The CDR3 runs to 13 residues. In germline, CDR1 is LNHDA, CDR2 SQIVND (reference sequence). Trimming took off 5 bases at V and 9 bases at J, with 17 bases between the two ends. CDR3 sequence reads: CASSPFAAQGQYF. In nucleotides, the CDR3 is TGTGCCAGTAGTCCCTTTGCGGCACAGGGGCAGTACTTC.

V and J are TRBV6-1 and TRBJ1-2; D might be TRBD1 (5 bases). CDR3 size: 15 residues. From germline, CDR1 is MNHNS and CDR2 SASEGT. The V end was cut by 2 bases, the J end by 4 bases, with 14 bases between. The CDR3 DNA follows: TGTGCCAGCAGTGAATTGCAGGGCCGCGGCTATGGCTACACCTTC. Translated, it gives CASSELQGRGYGYTF.

CDR3 DNA sequence: TGTGCCAGCAGTTTAACAGGGGGCTGGACAGATACGCAGTATTTT. Its translation is CASSLTGGWTDTQYF. The gene calls are TRBV28 and TRBJ2-3; 9 bases agree with TRBD1. Unmatched junction bases numbered 3, after V lost 2 bases and J lost 3 bases. Germline loops: CDR1 MDHEN, CDR2 SYDVKM. This CDR3 contains 15 residues.

The gene calls are TRBV28 and TRBJ1-5; a possible D gene is TRBD1 (5 bases). The CDR3 length is 16 residues. V was cut by 2 bases and J by 2 bases, with 13 bases left in between. Per germline, CDR1 MDHEN and CDR2 SYDVKM. For the CDR3, the DNA is TGTGCCAGCAGTTTAATAGGTGAGACAGGCAATCAGCCCCAGCATTTT. Translating it yields CASSLIGETGNQPQHF.

The sample holds a few counts of this clone. This chain connects TRBV5-1 to TRBJ1-1; D not resolved. Germline loops: CDR1 SGHRS, CDR2 YFSETQ. This CDR3 spans 14 amino acids. The V end lost 0 bases, the J end lost 1 base, and 7 bases lay between the germline ends. The CDR3 DNA reads TGCGCCAGCAGCTTGGCTAGGAGGAACACTGAAGCTTTCTTT. The encoded protein is CASSLARRNTEAFF.

J is TRBJ2-2 and V is TRBV3-1 (or the pseudogene TRBV3-2); 9 nucleotides align to TRBD1. The CDR3 sequence is 15 residues long. CDR1 and CDR2 (germline): LGHDT, YNNKEL (reference sequence). V lost 3 bases to trimming and J lost 7 bases; unmatched junction nucleotides: 6. The CDR3 DNA is TGTGCCAGCAGCCACCGGGACAGGGCGGACGGGGAGCTGTTTTTT. Its translation is CASSHRDRADGELFF.

The chain recombines TRBV20-1 with TRBJ2-7, with D maybe TRBD2 (6 bases). This CDR3 has 14 amino acids. V lost 3 bases to trimming and J lost 2 bases, with 14 bases between them. Germline CDR1 DFQATT, CDR2 SNEGSKA (reference sequence). CDR3 DNA sequence: TGCAGTGCTAGTACGGGGACTGGCACCTACGAGCAGTACTTC. As protein: CSASTGTGTYEQYF.

This chain links TRBV27 with TRBJ2-7; 7 bases map to TRBD2. J was trimmed by 7 bases and V by 10 bases; bases with no gene match: 13. This CDR3 has 13 residues. In germline, CDR1 is MNHEY, CDR2 SMNVEV (reference sequence). The CDR3 sequence: CAIGLGSGVEQYF. The DNA of the CDR3 is TGTGCCATAGGCTTAGGGAGCGGGGTGGAGCAGTACTTC.

This clone was seen only once. The J gene is TRBJ1-1, the V gene TRBV5-6; 11 bases align to TRBD1. The germline gives CDR1 SGHDT, CDR2 YYEEEE. The CDR3 consists of 14 residues. Trimming cost V 3 bases and J 5 bases; bases outside gene matches: 3. The CDR3 loop reads CASSWDRGLTEAFF. The CDR3 nucleotides are TGTGCCAGCAGCTGGGACAGGGGGTTAACTGAAGCTTTCTTT.

This sequence joins TRBV5-1 and TRBJ1-1, with 7 nucleotides matching TRBD1. Germline CDR1 SGHRS, CDR2 YFSETQ. The ends lost 3 bases at V and 5 bases at J; junction bases unmatched: 4. The CDR3 contains 13 residues. The CDR3 coding sequence is TGCGCCAGCAGCTCTTACAGGGGAACTGAAGCTTTCTTT. Protein product: CASSSYRGTEAFF.

The V and J genes are TRBV9 and TRBJ2-3; tentative D call: TRBD1 (6 bases). The CDR3 contains 15 residues. Germline loops: CDR1 SGDLS, CDR2 YYNGEE. The V gene lost 4 bases and the J gene lost 2 bases, with 14 bases spanning the gap. CDR3 protein: CASSPQQGNTDTQYF. The CDR3 nucleotides are TGTGCCAGCAGCCCTCAGCAGGGGAACACAGATACGCAGTATTTT.

The V and J genes are TRBV7-8 and TRBJ1-2, with a weak D call TRBD1 (5 bases). The V end lost 5 bases, the J end lost 4 bases, and 14 bases lay between the germline ends. CDR3 length: 14 amino acids. Germline CDR1 is SGHVS and CDR2 is FQNEAQ. CDR3 coding DNA: TGTGCCAGCAGCCCCGGGGGGGGTGTCTATGGCTACACCTTC. This codes for CASSPGGGVYGYTF.

The chain links TRBV2 to TRBJ2-3; 8 nucleotides line up with TRBD1. Per germline, CDR1 SNHLY and CDR2 FYNNEI. CDR3 size: 10 residues. With 8 bases clipped from V and 14 bases from J, the junction kept 6 bases outside the gene matches. The CDR3 DNA is TGTGCCAGCGGGGACAGGCTAAGGTATTTT. It yields the protein CASGDRLRYF.

This clone was seen ten or more times. The chain is built from TRBV5-6 and TRBJ2-6; D perhaps matches TRBD1 (5 bases). V lost 4 bases, J lost 0 bases, and 11 bases lay in between. The CDR3 contains 16 residues. CDR1 and CDR2 (germline): SGHDT, YYEEEE. CDR3 in DNA: TGTGCCAGCAGCCCCGACAGTAGCTCTGGGGCCAACGTCCTGACTTTC. Translating it yields CASSPDSSSGANVLTF.

In DNA form, the CDR3 reads TGTGCCAGCAGCGAATCCGGGCCGGCGGGTGAGCAGTACTTC. Its protein is CASSESGPAGEQYF. The chain recombines TRBV7-2 with TRBJ2-7; possibly TRBD2 for D (5 bases). The CDR3 is 14 amino acids. CDR1 and CDR2 (germline): SGHTA, FQGNSA. V was pared by 5 bases and J by 7 bases, with 18 bases between.

The chain joins TRBV7-9 to TRBJ2-2; D is unclear. The germline V and J ends were trimmed by 8 bases and 8 bases, with 12 bases remaining between them. The CDR3 loop spans 12 amino acids. Per germline, CDR1 SEHNR and CDR2 FQNEAQ (reference sequence). The CDR3 region is CASLPSLGELFF. The CDR3, as DNA: TGTGCCAGCCTCCCCAGTTTGGGGGAGCTGTTTTTT.

The rearrangement uses TRBV5-4 and TRBJ2-3, with TRBD1 identical over 10 bases. CDR3 length: 15 residues. The trim removed 2 bases at V and 5 bases at J, leaving 5 bases unmatched. Germline-derived CDR1 and CDR2 are SGHNT and YYREEE (reference sequence). This chain's CDR3 is CASSFRQGAGDTQYF. In DNA form, the CDR3 reads TGTGCCAGCAGCTTTCGACAGGGGGCGGGAGATACGCAGTATTTT.

The sample holds a few counts of this clone. This rearrangement joins TRBV19 to TRBJ1-5; D may be TRBD1 (5 bases). Deletions cut 10 bases from V and 3 bases from J, with 10 bases between. Germline lookup yields CDR1 LNHDA and CDR2 SQIVND (reference sequence). This CDR3 comprises 12 residues. The CDR3 loop is CATRAYNQPQHF. Written as DNA, the CDR3 is TGTGCCACCAGGGCGTACAATCAGCCCCAGCATTTT. The whole variable domain, filled in from reference TRBV19 and TRBJ1-5, reads DGGITQSPKYLFRKEGQNVTLSCEQNLNHDAMYWYRQDPGQGLRLIYYSQIVNDFQKGDIAEGYSVSREKKESFPLTVTSAQKNPTAFYLCATRAYNQPQHFGDGTRLSIL.

This chain joins TRBV11-2 and TRBJ2-6; 9 bases align to TRBD2. Germline CDR1 and CDR2: SGHAT and FQNNGV. The CDR3 spans 20 residues. V lost 0 bases to trimming and J lost 0 bases; unmatched junction nucleotides: 9. For the CDR3, the DNA is TGTGCCAGCAGCTTAGATCGGGGTAGCGGGGGCCTCTCTGGGGCCAACGTCCTGACTTTC. Protein product: CASSLDRGSGGLSGANVLTF.

V gene TRBV18 combines with J gene TRBJ1-5; D may be TRBD1 (5 bases). The germline CDR1 and CDR2 sequences are KGHSH and LQKENI. Trimming stripped 5 bases from V and 7 bases from J, with 15 bases between. CDR3 length equals 14 residues. CDR3 DNA: TGTGCCAGCTCATCCGGGGGGTCGGGCCAGCCCCAGCATTTT. As protein: CASSSGGSGQPQHF. The full variable domain, with the rest looked up from reference TRBV18 and TRBJ1-5, is NAGVMQNPRHLVRRRGQEARLRCSPMKGHSHVYWYRQLPEEGLKFMVYLQKENIIDESGMPKERFSAEFPKEGPSILRIQQVVRGDSAAYFCASSSGGSGQPQHFGDGTRLSIL.

This clone was seen a handful of times. The genes are TRBV27 and TRBJ2-2; D call uncertain. CDR3 length: 16 residues. V lost 3 bases and J 5 bases, leaving 16 bases between the germline ends. CDR1 MNHEY and CDR2 SMNVEV come from the germline V gene (reference sequence). This CDR3 is CASSFSQWAPTGELFF. In DNA, the CDR3 is TGTGCCAGCAGTTTCTCCCAATGGGCCCCGACCGGGGAGCTGTTTTTT.

J is TRBJ1-1 and V is TRBV6-2 or TRBV6-3, with D maybe TRBD1 (6 bases). Germline values: CDR1 MNHEY, CDR2 SVGEGT. The CDR3 is 14 residues long. The germline V and J ends were trimmed by 4 bases and 4 bases, with 13 bases remaining between them. The DNA of the CDR3 is TGTGCCAGCAGTTTAGGGACAAGGGGCACTGAAGCTTTCTTT. This encodes CASSLGTRGTEAFF.

This chain joins TRBV4-3 and TRBJ2-3; D perhaps matches TRBD2 (7 bases). The CDR3 contains 17 residues. Germline CDR1 reads LGHNA; CDR2 reads YSLEER. V shed 3 bases and J shed 0 bases, with 16 bases lying between them. The chain's CDR3 is CASSHPRGGVSTDTQYF. In DNA form, the CDR3 reads TGCGCCAGCAGCCACCCCAGGGGAGGGGTGAGCACAGATACGCAGTATTTT.